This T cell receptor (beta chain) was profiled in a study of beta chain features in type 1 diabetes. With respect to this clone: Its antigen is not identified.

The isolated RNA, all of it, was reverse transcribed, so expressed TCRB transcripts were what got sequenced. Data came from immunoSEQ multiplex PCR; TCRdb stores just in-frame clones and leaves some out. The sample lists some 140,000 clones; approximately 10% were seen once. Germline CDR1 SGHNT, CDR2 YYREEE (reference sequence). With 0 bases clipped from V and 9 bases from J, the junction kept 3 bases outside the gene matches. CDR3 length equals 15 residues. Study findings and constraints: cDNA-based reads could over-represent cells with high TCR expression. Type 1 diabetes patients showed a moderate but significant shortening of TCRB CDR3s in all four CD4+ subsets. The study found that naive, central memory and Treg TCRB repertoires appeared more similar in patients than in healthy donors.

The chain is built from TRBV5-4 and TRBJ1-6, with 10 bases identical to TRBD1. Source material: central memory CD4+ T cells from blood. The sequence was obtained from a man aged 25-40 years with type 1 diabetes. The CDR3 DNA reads TGTGCCAGCAGCTTGGCAGGACAGGGGGTTTCACCCCTCCACTTT. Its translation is CASSLAGQGVSPLHF.